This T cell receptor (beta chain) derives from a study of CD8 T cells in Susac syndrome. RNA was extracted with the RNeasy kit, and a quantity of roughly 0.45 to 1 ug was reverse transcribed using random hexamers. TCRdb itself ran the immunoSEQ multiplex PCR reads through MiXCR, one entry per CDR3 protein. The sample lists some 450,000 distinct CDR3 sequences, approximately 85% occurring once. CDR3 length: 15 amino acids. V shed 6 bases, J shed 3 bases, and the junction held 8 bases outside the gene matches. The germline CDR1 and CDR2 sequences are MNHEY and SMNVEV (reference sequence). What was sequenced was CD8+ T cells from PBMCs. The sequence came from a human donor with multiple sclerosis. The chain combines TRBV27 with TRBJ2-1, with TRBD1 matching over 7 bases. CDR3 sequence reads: CASRQPGQFYNEQFF. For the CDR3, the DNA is TGTGCCAGCAGACAACCGGGACAGTTCTACAATGAGCAGTTCTTC.